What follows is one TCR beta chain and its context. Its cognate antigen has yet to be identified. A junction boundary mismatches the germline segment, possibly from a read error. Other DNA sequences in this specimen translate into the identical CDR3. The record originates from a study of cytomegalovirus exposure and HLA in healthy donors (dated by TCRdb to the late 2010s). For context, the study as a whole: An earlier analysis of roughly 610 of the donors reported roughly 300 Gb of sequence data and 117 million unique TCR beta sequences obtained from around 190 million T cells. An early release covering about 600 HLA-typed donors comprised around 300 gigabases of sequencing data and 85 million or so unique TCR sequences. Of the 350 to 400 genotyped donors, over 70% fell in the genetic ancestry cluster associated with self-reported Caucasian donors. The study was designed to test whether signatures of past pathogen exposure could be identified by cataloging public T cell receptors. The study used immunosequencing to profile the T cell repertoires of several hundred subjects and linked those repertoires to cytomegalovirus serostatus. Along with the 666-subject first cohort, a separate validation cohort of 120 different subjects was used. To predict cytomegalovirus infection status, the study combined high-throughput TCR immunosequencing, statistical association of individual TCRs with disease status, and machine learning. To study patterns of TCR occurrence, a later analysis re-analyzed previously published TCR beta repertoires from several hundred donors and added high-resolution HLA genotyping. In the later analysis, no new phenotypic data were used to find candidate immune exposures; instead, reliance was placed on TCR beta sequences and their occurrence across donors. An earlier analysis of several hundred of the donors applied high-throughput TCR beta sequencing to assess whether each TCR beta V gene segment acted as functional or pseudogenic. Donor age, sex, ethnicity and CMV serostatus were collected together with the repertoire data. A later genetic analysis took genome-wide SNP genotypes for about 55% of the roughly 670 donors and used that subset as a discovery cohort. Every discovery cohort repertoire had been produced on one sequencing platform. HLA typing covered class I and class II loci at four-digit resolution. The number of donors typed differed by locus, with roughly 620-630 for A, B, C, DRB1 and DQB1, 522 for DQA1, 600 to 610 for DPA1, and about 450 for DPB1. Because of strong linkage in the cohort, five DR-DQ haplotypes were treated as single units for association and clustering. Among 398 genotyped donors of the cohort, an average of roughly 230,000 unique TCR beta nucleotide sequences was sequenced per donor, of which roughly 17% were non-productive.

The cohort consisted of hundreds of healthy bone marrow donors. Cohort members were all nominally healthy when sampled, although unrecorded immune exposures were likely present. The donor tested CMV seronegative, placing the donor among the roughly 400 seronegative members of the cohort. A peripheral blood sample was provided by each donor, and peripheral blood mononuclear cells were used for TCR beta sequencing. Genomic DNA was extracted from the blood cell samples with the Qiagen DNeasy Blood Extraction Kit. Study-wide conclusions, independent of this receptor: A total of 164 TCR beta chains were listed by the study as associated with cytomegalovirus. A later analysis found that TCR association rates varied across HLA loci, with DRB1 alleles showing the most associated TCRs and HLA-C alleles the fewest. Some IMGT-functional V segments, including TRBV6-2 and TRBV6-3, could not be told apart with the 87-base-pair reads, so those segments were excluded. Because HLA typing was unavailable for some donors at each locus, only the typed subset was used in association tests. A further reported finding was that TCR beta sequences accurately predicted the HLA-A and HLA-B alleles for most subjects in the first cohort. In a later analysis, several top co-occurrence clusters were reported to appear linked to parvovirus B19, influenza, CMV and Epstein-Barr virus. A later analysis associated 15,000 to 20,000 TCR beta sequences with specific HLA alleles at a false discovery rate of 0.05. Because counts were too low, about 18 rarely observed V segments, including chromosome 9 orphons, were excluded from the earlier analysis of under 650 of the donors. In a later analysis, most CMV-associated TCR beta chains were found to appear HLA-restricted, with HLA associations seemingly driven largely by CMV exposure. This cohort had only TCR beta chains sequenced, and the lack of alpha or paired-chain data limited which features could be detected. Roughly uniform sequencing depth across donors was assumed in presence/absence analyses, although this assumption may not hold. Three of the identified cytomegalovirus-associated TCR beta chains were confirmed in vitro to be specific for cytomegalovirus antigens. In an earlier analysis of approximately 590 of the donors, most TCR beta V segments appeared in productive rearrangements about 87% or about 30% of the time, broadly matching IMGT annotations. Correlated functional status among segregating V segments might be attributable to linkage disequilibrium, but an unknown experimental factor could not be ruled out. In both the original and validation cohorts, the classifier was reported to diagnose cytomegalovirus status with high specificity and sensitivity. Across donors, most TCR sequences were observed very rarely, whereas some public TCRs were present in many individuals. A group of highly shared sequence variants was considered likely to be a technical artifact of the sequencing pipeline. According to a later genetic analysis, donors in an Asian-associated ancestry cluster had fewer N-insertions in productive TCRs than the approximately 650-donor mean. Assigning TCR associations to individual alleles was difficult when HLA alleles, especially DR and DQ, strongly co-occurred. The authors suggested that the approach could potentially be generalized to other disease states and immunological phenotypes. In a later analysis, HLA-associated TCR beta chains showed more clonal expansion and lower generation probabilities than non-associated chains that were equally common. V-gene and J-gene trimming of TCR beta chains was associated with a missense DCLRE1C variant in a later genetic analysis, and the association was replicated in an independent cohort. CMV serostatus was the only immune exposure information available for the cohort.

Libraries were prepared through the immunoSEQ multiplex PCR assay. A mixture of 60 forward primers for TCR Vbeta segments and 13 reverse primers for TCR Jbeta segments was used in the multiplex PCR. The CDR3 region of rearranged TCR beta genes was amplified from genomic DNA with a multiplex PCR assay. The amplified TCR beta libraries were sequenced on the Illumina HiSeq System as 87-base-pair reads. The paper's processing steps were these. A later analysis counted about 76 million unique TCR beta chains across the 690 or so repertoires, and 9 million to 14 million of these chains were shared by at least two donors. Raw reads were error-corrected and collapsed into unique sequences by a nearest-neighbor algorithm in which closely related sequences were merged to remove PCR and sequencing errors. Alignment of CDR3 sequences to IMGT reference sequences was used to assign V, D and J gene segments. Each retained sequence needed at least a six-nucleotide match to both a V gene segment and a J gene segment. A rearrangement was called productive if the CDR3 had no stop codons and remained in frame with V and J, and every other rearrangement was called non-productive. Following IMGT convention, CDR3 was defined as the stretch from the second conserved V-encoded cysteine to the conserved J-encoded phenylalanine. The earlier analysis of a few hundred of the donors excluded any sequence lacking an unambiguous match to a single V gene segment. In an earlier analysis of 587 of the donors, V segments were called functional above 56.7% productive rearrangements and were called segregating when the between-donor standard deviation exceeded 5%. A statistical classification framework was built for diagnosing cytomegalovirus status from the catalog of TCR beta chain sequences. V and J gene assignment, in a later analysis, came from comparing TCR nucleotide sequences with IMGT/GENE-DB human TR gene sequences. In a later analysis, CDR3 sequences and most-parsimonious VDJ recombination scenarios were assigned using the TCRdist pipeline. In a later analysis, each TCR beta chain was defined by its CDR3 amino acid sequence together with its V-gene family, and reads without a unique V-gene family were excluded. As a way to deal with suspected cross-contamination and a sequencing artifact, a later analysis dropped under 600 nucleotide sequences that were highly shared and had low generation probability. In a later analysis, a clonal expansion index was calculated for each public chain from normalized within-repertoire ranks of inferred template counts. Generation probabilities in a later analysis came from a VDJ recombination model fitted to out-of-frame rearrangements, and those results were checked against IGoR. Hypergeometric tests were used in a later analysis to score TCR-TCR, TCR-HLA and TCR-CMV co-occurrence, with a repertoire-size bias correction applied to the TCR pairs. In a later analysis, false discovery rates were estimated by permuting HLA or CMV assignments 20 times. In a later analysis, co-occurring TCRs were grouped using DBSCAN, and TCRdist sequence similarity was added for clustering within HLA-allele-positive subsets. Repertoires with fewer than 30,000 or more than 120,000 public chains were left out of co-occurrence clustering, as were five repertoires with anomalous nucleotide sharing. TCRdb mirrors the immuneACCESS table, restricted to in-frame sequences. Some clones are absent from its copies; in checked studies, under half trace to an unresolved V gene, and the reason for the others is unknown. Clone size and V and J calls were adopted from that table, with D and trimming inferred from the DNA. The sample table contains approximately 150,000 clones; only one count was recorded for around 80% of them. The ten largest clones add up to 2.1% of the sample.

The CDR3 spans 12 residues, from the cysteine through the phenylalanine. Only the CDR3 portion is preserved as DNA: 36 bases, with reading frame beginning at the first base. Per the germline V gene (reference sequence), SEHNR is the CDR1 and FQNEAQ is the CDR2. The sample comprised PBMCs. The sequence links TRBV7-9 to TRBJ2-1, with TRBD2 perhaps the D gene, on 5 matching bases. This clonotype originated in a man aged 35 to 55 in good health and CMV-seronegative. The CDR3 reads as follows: CSSSLARGEQFF. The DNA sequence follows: TGTTCCAGCAGCTTAGCCCGGGGAGAGCAGTTCTTC.